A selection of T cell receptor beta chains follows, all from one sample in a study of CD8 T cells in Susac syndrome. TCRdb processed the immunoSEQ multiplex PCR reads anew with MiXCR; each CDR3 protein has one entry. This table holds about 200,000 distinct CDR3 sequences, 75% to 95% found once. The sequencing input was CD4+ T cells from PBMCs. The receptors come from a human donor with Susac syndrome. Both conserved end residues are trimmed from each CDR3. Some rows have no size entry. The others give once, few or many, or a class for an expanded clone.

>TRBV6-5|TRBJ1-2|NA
ASSGPSNYGYT
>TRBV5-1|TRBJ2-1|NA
ASSISGGIYEQF
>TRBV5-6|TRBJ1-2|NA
ASSLPDRGKGYT
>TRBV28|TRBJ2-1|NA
ASSLSGGAMQF
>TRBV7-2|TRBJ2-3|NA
ASSSPYLYTDTQY
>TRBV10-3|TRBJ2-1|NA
AISEFGGVLNEQF
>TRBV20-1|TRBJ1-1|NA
SARSTRLEAF
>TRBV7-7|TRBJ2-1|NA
ASSRQGRADEQF
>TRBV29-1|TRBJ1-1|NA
SVVLALGTEAF
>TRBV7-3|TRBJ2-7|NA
ASSLVTGISEQY
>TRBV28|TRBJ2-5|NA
ASSSPAVGGGETQY
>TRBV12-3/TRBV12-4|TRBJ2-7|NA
ASSTGTVYEQY
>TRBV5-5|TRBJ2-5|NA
ASSLSELAQY
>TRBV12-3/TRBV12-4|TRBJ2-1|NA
ASNPDKGSYNEQF
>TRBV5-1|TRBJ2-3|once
ASSPGLAGVSTDTQY
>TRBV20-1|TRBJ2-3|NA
SASGRRDTQY
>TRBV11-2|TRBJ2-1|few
ASSPGLAGGVEQF
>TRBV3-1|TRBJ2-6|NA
ASSDKANVLT
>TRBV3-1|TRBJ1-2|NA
ASNSGQGTLGYT
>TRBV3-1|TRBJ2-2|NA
ASSQGTSGNTGELF
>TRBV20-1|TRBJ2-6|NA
SAYTGFGANVLT
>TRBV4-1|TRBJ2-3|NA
ASSQGWGSNTDTQY
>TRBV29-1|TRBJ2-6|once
SVESSGANVLT
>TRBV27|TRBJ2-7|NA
ASKKREAYEQY
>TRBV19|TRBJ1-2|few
ASIPRQGDSGYT
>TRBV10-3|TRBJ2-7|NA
AISESTGVMWKQY
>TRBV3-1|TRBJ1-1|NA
ASSLSGGGRNTEAF
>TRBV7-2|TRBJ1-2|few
ASSLTENPYGYT
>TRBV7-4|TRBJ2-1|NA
ASSVHSSSGRVHEQF
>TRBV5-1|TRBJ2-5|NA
ASRSQSGTLQFQETQY
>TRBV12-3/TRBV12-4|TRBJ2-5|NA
ASNLVLGQETQY
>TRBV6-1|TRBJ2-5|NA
ASRRQAGGNGETQY
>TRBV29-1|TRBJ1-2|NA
SDKASYGYT